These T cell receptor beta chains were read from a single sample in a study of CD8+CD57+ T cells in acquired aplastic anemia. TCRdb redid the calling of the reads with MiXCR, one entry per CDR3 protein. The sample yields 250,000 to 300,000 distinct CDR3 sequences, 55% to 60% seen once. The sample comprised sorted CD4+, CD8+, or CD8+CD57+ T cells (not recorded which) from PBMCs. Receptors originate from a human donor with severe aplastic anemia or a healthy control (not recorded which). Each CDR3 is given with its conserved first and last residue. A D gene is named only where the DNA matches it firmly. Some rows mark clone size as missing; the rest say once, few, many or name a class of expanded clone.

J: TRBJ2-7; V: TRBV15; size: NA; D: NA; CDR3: CATSRPVTGAEQYF; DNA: TGTGCCACCAGCAGACCTGTGACGGGGGCTGAGCAGTACTTC
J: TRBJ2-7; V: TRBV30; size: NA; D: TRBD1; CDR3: CAWSHTQRTDRGMYEQYF; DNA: TGTGCCTGGAGCCACACCCAAAGGACGGACAGGGGGATGTACGAGCAGTACTTC
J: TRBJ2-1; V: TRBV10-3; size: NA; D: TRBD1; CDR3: CATTGTDNEQFF; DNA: TGTGCCACCACCGGGACAGATAATGAGCAGTTCTTC
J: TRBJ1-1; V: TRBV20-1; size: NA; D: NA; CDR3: CSASATTEAFF; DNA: TGCAGTGCTTCAGCAACCACTGAAGCTTTCTTT
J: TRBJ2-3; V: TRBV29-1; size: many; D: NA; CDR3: CSVETLLTDTQYF; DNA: TGCAGCGTTGAGACACTTCTCACAGATACGCAGTATTTT
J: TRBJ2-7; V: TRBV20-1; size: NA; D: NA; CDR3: CSARTGLAPSIYEQYF; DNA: TGCAGTGCTAGGACTGGACTCGCACCATCGATCTACGAGCAGTACTTC
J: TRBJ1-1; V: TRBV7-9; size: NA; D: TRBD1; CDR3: CASSFLTGTGPTEAFF; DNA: TGTGCCAGCAGCTTCCTCACCGGGACAGGGCCCACTGAAGCTTTCTTT
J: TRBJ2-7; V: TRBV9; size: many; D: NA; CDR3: CASSVAPLGVGVGYEQYF; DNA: TGTGCCAGCAGCGTAGCCCCCTTGGGGGTAGGAGTAGGTTACGAGCAGTACTTC
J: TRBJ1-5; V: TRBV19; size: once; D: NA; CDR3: CATSTGTPLRHQPQHF; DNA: TGTGCCACCTCAACCGGGACACCACTGCGCCATCAGCCCCAGCATTTT
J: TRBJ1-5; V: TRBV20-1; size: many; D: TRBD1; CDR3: CSARDPGQGGQPQHF; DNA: TGCAGTGCTAGAGATCCTGGACAGGGGGGCCAGCCCCAGCATTTT
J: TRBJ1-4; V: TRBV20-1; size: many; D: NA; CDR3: CSARGAGLVQLFF; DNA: TGCAGTGCTAGAGGGGCGGGGCTGGTTCAGCTGTTTTTT
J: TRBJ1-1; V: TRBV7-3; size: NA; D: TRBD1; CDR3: CASSETGGSAFF; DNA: TGTGCCAGCAGCGAGACAGGGGGTTCAGCTTTCTTT
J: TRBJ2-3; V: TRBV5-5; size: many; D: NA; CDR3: CASSEYTQYF; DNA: TGTGCCAGCAGCGAATATACGCAGTATTTT
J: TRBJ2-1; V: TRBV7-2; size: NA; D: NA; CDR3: CASSRGGVVEQFF; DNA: TGTGCCAGCAGCAGGGGGGGTGTAGTTGAGCAGTTCTTC
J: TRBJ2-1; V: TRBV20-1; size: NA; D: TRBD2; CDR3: CSAPPTSGGGPNEQFF; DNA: TGCAGTGCTCCGCCGACTAGCGGGGGGGGGCCGAATGAGCAGTTCTTC
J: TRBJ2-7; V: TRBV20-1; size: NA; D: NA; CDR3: CSARDQGEQYF; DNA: TGCAGTGCTAGAGATCAAGGCGAGCAGTACTTC
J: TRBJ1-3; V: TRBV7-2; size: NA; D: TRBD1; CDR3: CASSLGRGQVHSGNTIYF; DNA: TGTGCCAGCAGCTTAGGGAGGGGACAGGTTCATTCTGGAAACACCATATATTTT
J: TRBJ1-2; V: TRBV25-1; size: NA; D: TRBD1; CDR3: CASSEWGQNYGYTF; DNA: TGTGCCAGCAGTGAATGGGGACAGAACTATGGCTACACCTTC
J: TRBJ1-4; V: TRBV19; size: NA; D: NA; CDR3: CATSSGREVEKLFF; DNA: TGTGCCACCTCATCAGGGCGGGAGGTTGAAAAACTGTTTTTT
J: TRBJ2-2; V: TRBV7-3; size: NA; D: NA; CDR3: CASSPDYDGELFF; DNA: TGTGCCAGCAGCCCCGATTACGACGGGGAGCTGTTTTTT
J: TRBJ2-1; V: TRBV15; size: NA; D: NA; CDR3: CATSDVSSSYNEQFF; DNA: TGTGCCACCAGCGACGTTTCGAGCTCCTACAATGAGCAGTTCTTC
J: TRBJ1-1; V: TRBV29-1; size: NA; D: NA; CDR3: CSVMRQNEAFF; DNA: TGCAGCGTCATGAGACAGAACGAAGCTTTCTTT
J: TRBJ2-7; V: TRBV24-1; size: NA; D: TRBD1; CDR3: CATSDARTGFEQYF; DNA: TGTGCCACCAGTGATGCCAGGACAGGGTTCGAGCAGTACTTC
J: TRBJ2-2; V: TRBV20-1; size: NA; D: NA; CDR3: CSARGLRQGPQGCANTGELFF; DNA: TGCAGTGCTAGGGGTTTGCGCCAGGGTCCCCAGGGCTGTGCGAACACCGGGGAGCTGTTTTTT
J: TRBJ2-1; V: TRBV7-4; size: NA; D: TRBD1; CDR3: CASSSRQGRGFYNEQFF; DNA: TGTGCCAGCAGCTCCAGACAGGGTCGGGGTTTCTACAATGAGCAGTTCTTC